Given below is one TCR beta chain in context. The data derive from a study of blood T cells in healthy people across ages. For the second PCR, which ran for roughly 6 to 11 cycles, a sample-barcoded 5' primer and a J-beta primer mix were used. TCRdb used MiXCR to reprocess the 5' RACE reads, holding one entry per CDR3 protein. The sample carries approximately 780,000 distinct CDR3 sequences, under 30% recorded once. V lost 3 bases and J lost 1; bases outside the gene matches: 13. CDR1 is KGHDR and CDR2 is SFDVKD in the germline V gene. The CDR3 is 18 residues long. The data were also submitted as part of a second study, on T cells of mothers and their children.

Specimen: blood. The genes are TRBV24-1 and TRBJ2-5; 7 positions agree with TRBD1. This receptor was identified in a boy aged 10-17 years in good health. The CDR3 sequence: CATSDPTPTGDLQETQYF. CDR3 nucleotide sequence: TGTGCCACCAGTGATCCTACCCCTACAGGGGACCTCCAAGAGACCCAGTACTTC.